Listed below are T cell receptor beta chains from one sample, sequenced in a study of metastatic and nonmetastatic thyroid tumors. TCRdb re-analyzed the PCR reads through MiXCR. The table includes approximately 7,000 clones, under 45% detected once. The sample comprised tumor tissue. The receptors derive from a female donor with papillary thyroid cancer or a benign thyroid nodule (not recorded which). Some clones in this sample may be carry-over from other donors' samples. Each CDR3 is given with its conserved first and last residue. The D gene is left open where the match is weak. Clone size is not always given. Where it is, it says once, few, many or a class for expanded clones.

j_gene | d_gene | abundance | v_gene | CDR3nt | CDR3aa
TRBJ1-2 | . | few | TRBV10-3 | TGTGCCATCGCGGGAGAATGGTCTGGCTACACCTTC | CAIAGEWSGYTF
TRBJ2-7 | . | . | TRBV20-1 | TGCAGTGCTAGGCGCGGCTACGAGCAGTACTTC | CSARRGYEQYF
TRBJ2-3 | . | . | TRBV6-6 | TGTGCCAGCAGTTACGGAGGCGGTGGACTTAGCACAGATACGCAGTATTTT | CASSYGGGGLSTDTQYF
TRBJ1-6 | . | . | TRBV18 | TGTGCCAGCTCACCGGGGAGGACTAATTCACCCCTCCACTTT | CASSPGRTNSPLHF
TRBJ2-6 | . | medium-sized | TRBV6-2/TRBV6-3 | TGTGCCAGCACGACGGGACCCGGGGCCAACGTCCTGACTTTC | CASTTGPGANVLTF
TRBJ2-1 | TRBD2 | medium-sized | TRBV7-9 | TGTGCCAGCAGCTTTAGCGGGGGGCGGGCTAATAACAATGAGCAGTTCTTC | CASSFSGGRANNNEQFF
TRBJ1-6 | . | few | TRBV28 | TGTGCCAGCATTCCCTCCAGGGGACCCCTCCACTTT | CASIPSRGPLHF
TRBJ1-4 | TRBD1 | . | TRBV4-1 | TGCGCCAGCAGCCAGGTTACAGGGGCAAATGAAAAACTGTTTTTT | CASSQVTGANEKLFF
TRBJ2-7 | . | . | TRBV7-9 | TGTGCCAGCAGCTTAGAATCTTCAGAGCAGTACTTC | CASSLESSEQYF
TRBJ2-5 | . | few | TRBV3-1 | TGTGCCAGCACAATAGAAGAGACCCAGTACTTC | CASTIEETQYF
TRBJ2-3 | TRBD1 | . | TRBV5-1 | TGCGCCAGCAGACAGGGGCCCCGACAGGCCCAGACTAGCACAGATACGCAGTATTTT | CASRQGPRQAQTSTDTQYF
TRBJ2-7 | . | . | TRBV9 | TGTGCCAGCAGCGTAGACAGCACCTACGAGCAGTACTTC | CASSVDSTYEQYF
TRBJ1-2 | . | . | TRBV15 | TGTGCCACCAGCAGAGCCAGGGCGGACAACTATGGCTACACCTTC | CATSRARADNYGYTF